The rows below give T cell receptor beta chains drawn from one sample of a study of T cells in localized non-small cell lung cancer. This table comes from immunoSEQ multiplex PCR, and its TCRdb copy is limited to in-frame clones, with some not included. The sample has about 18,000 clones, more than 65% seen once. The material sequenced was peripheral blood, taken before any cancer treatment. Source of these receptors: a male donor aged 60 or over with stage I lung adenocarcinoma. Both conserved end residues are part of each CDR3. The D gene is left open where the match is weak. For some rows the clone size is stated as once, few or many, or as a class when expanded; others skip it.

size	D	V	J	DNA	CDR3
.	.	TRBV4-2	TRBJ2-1	TGTGCCAGCAGCCACGGGGAGGAGCAGTTCTTC	CASSHGEEQFF
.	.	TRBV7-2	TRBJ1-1	TGTGCCAGCAGCCCCTACTCAACGGGTGAAGCTTTCTTT	CASSPYSTGEAFF
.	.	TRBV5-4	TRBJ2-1	TGTGCCAGCAGCTCAAGACTGGAAGTTGGTGAGCAGTTCTTC	CASSSRLEVGEQFF
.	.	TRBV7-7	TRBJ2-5	TGTGCTAGCAGCCCACAGCGGACCCAGTACTTC	CASSPQRTQYF
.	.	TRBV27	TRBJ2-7	TGTGCCACCCGGGGGGCTCCCTACGAGCAGTACTTC	CATRGAPYEQYF
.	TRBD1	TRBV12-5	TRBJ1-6	TGTGCTAGTGGTTTGGAACTACAGGGGATGGCCCTCCACTTT	CASGLELQGMALHF
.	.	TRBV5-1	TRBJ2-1	TGCGCCAGCAGCCCCCTGACTACGGCGGGTGACAATGAGCAGTTCTTC	CASSPLTTAGDNEQFF
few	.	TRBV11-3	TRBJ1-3	TGTGCCAGCAGCCCTGACTCTGGAAACACCATATATTTT	CASSPDSGNTIYF
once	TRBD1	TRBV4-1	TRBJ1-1	TGCGCCAGCAGCCCCGACAGGGTGGGAGACACTGAAGCTTTCTTT	CASSPDRVGDTEAFF
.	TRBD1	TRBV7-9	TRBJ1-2	TGTGCCAGCAGCTCGAGGGGACAGGGGGACTATGGCTACACCTTC	CASSSRGQGDYGYTF
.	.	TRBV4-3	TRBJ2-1	TGCGCCAGCAGCCAAGCCGTGTTCACCTACAATGAGCAGTTCTTC	CASSQAVFTYNEQFF
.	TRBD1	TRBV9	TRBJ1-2	TGTGCCAGCAGCCCAAATACAGGGGGCGGCTATGGCTACACCTTC	CASSPNTGGGYGYTF
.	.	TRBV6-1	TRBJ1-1	TGTGCCAGCAGCGTTGCGGGCGCCGGGGACACTGAAGCTTTCTTT	CASSVAGAGDTEAFF
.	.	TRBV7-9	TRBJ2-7	TGTGCCAGCAGGGGTCAGGGTGACTACGAGCAGTACTTC	CASRGQGDYEQYF
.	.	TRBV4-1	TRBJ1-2	TGCGCCAGCAGCCCAGCGGCGGGGGCCGGGGGCTACACCTTC	CASSPAAGAGGYTF
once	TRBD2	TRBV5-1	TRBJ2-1	TGCGCCAGCAGCGAGACCGGGACTAGTGTTTACAATGAGCAGTTCTTC	CASSETGTSVYNEQFF
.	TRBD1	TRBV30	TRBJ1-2	TGTGCCTCCCCGGACAGGGAAGGGGACTTTGGCTACACCTTC	CASPDREGDFGYTF
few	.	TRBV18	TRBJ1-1	TGTGCCAGCTCACCTGGGCCACAGGGCGGGGAAGCTTTCTTT	CASSPGPQGGEAFF
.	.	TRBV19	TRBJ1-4	TGTGCCAGTACCGGCGCGAGAGAACCTGCAACTAATGAAAAACTGTTTTTT	CASTGAREPATNEKLFF
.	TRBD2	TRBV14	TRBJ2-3	TGTGCCAGCAGCCAAGTTGGCGGGGGGAGCACAGATACGCAGTATTTT	CASSQVGGGSTDTQYF
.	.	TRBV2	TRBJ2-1	TGTGCCAGCAGTGATGGGGGGCCACGGTTCTTC	CASSDGGPRFF
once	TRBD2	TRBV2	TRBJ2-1	TGTGCCAGCCGAGACGGGAGGCCCTACAATGAGCAGTTCTTC	CASRDGRPYNEQFF
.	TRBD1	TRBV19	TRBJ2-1	TGTGCCAGTAGTACCATTTCCGAGCCGGGACAGGGCTACAATGAGCAGTTCTTC	CASSTISEPGQGYNEQFF
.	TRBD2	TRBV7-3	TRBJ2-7	TGTGCCAGCAGCTTCCGATCACTAGCGGGAGAATCCGAGCAGTACTTC	CASSFRSLAGESEQYF
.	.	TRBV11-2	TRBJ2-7	TGTGCCAGCAGCTTAGTAGCGGACGAGCAGTACTTC	CASSLVADEQYF
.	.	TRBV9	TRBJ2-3	TGTGCCAGCAGCGTAGGAGAGAGCACAGATACGCAGTATTTT	CASSVGESTDTQYF
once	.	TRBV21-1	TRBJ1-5	TGTGCCAGCAGCAAAGTAGTTCAGCGAGGTCAGCCCCAGCATTTT	CASSKVVQRGQPQHF
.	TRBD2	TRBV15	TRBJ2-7	TGTGCCACCAGCAGAGAGGGACTAGCGAACTACGAGCAGTACTTC	CATSREGLANYEQYF